The 3 T cell receptor beta chains below were found in one sample sequenced in a study of shared clonotypes between healthy human individuals (dated by TCRdb to the early 2020s). The library was obtained by the immunoSEQ multiplex PCR assay. Not all clones reach the TCRdb copy of this immuneACCESS table, which keeps in-frame sequences only. Checked studies attribute under half of the gap to unresolved V genes and leave the rest unexplained. The sample includes approximately 2.3 million clones, with 85% to 95% observed a single time. The top ten clones comprise roughly 0.36% of the sample. Sequenced material: naive CD4+ T cells from PBMCs. The cell subset or site label, read with the paper, signifies: CD45RA+ positively selected. Source of these receptors: a man aged 18 to 29 in good health. Some clones in this sample may be carry-over from other donors' samples.

A note on this clone: One end of the junction varies from germline; a read error may be responsible. The rearrangement links TRBV5-7 to TRBJ1-2, with no clear D. TRBV5-7 is filed as an ORF, its function uncertain. This CDR3 contains 13 residues. The CDR3 is CARSFGMSHPLTF. The DNA of the CDR3 is TGTGCCAGGAGCTTTGGAATGTCACATCCTCTAACCTTC.

This clone appeared a few times. V gene TRBV18 combines with J gene TRBJ2-7, with a possible D match to TRBD1 (5 bases). This CDR3 is 14 amino acids long. CDR1 is KGHSH and CDR2 is LQKENI in the germline V gene. Trimming removed 1 base at V and 5 bases at J, with 12 bases between. CDR3 sequence: CASSPLPGINEQYF. The CDR3 DNA reads TGTGCCAGCTCACCACTTCCAGGGATAAACGAGCAGTACTTC.

The rearrangement links TRBV5-4 to TRBJ1-5; TRBD1 matches 7 bases. The CDR3 spans 13 residues. Germline lookup yields CDR1 SGHNT and CDR2 YYREEE (reference sequence). The junction had 6 bases not matched to a gene; V was cut back by 4 bases and J by 8 bases. The CDR3 nucleotides are TGTGCCAGCAGCCCGGACAGGAGGAAGCCCCAGCATTTT. This encodes CASSPDRRKPQHF.